This TCR beta chain was found in a study of T cell changes during pregnancy in multiple sclerosis. V was pared by 8 bases and J by 7 bases, with 11 bases of the junction left unmatched. The germline gives CDR1 MNHEY, CDR2 SMNVEV (reference sequence). This CDR3 region has 14 residues. Sequencing was performed with immunoSEQ multiplex PCR; in TCRdb, only in-frame clones are kept and a portion is missing. The sample carries under 30,000 clones, approximately 89% recorded once. V is TRBV27 and J is TRBJ2-4, with 7 bases that match TRBD1. Sequences were derived from CD8+ T cells from peripheral blood mononuclear cells, sampled after pregnancy. The TCR originated in a female donor with multiple sclerosis, enrolled in a pregnancy study. In nucleotides, the CDR3 is TGTGCCAGCGGCAGTCGACAGGGCCATAACATTCAGTACTTC. Translating gives CASGSRQGHNIQYF.